A single T cell receptor (beta chain) is shown here with its context. The data derive from a study of cytomegalovirus exposure and HLA in healthy donors. Study details: The Caucasian-associated ancestry cluster held more than 80% of 350 to 450 genotyped donors.

Primers: 60 Vbeta forward and 13 Jbeta reverse. Profiling relied on immunoSEQ multiplex PCR, and the TCRdb table lists in-frame clones only, not all of them. The sample has a few hundred thousand clones, 80% to 95% seen once. V lost 4 bases to trimming and J lost 6 bases, with 13 bases between them. This CDR3 is 15 amino acids long. Germline CDR1 reads MNHEY; CDR2 reads SMNVEV (reference sequence). The material sequenced was PBMCs. The sequence derives from a girl aged 2 to 9 in good health and CMV-seronegative. The V gene is TRBV27, the J gene TRBJ1-6; TRBD1 might be the D (6 bases). CDR3 DNA sequence: TGTGCCAGCAGTTCCCGGTTAGGGGGTAATTCACCCCTCCACTTT. Its protein product is CASSSRLGGNSPLHF.